In this sample, the clone carrying this T cell receptor (beta chain) turned up many times. As yet, its antigen is unknown. The time point was: newly diagnosed GD, antithyroid drugs for less than 3 months. RNA from PBMCs was the source of the TCR library. TCR beta libraries were built with iRepertoire HTBI primers and Arm-PCR of CDR3 regions. TCRdb recomputed calls from the multiplex PCR reads with MiXCR, one row per CDR3 protein. The profile shows 360,000 or so distinct CDR3 sequences, roughly a sixth of them singletons. The sample is drawn from a study of regulatory T cells in long-lasting Graves disease. Looking at the study overall: Prior antithyroid drug treatment in newly diagnosed Graves' patients lasted under 3 months. Study results and caveats: More public clonotypes were shared by persistent patients (around 2,800) than by new patients (fewer than 1,000).

These data also formed part of another study, on T cells in Graves' hyperthyroidism and ophthalmopathy. This second report adds: Within blood appeared most thyroid clonotypes that had expanded above 0.001. Ophthalmopathy and stable hyperthyroidism were told apart by a 13 V-J model.

Source: peripheral blood mononuclear cells (PBMCs), taken at new diagnosis, from a patient treated with antithyroid drugs. The receptor's source is a man in his forties with Graves disease.

The CDR3 is CASSGRDRGPRGKETQYF. The CDR3 nucleotides read TGTGCCAGCAGCGGCCGGGACAGGGGTCCCCGGGGGAAAGAGACCCAGTACTTC. The chain joins TRBV5-4 to TRBJ2-5; the match to TRBD1 covers 10 bases. The trim removed 4 bases at V and 3 bases at J, leaving 15 bases unmatched. Germline V gene sequence: CDR1 SGHNT, CDR2 YYREEE (reference sequence). The CDR3 is 18 residues long.